Below, one T cell receptor beta chain is given with its context. What antigen it recognizes has not been identified. No much larger clonotype is one base removed from it; base qualities were not supplied. The immunoSEQ Assay, a bias-controlled multiplex PCR, was used to amplify TCRbeta CDR3 regions from genomic DNA. Processing in the source paper ran as follows. The number of nucleated cells in each sample was estimated from the amplification of reference gene primers within the assay. To quantify the absolute abundance of each unique TCRbeta CDR3 rearrangement, sequence reads were collapsed and filtered. For each sample, productive Simpson clonality was calculated by taking the square root of Simpson's diversity index across productive rearrangements. Drawn from immuneACCESS, this table holds only the in-frame rearrangements with V and J called that TCRdb kept. Clones are partly lost; checked studies trace under half to an unresolved V gene and leave the rest unexplained. From that table come the V and J calls and clone size; the DNA was used to work out D and trimming. This sample has tens of thousands of clones in its table, and more than 70% of those were observed once. Under 6% of the sample goes to the ten largest clones.

The collaborating institutions used their own protocols to collect whole blood in K2EDTA tubes. For TCRbeta analysis, collaborators shipped samples in one of three forms: frozen whole blood, isolated PBMCs, or DNA extracted from either of those sample types. This record comes from a study of blood T cell repertoires in COVID-19 (TCRdb year 2020). Looking at the study overall: Collaborator samples came from the United States, Italy and Spain and covered acute and convalescent phases of COVID-19. Deeply sampled blood TCRbeta repertoires from subjects exposed to, actively infected with, or recovered from COVID-19 were included in the dataset. The material from the prospective study consisted of cDNA or gDNA derived from T cells, B-cell-depleted T cells, or PBMCs. A freely available public database, intended as a resource for researchers studying the immune response to SARS-CoV-2, is where the repertoires were released. Where available, HLA class I and class II types were obtained from metadata supplied by the sample provider rather than from assay-based typing. A de-identified subject ID, COVID-19 status, age in years and sex were almost always included in the sample metadata. The samples were drawn from the first 160 participants of the ongoing ImmuneRACE study and from over a thousand subjects provided by 6 global collaborators. Points the paper makes about the study in general: The amount of clinical and demographic metadata varied by source and participant and was provided uncurated.

The CDR3 measures 14 amino acids from cysteine to phenylalanine. Left in the record is the CDR3 DNA by itself, 42 bases read in frame from the first base. The germline V gene yields MDHEN for CDR1 and SYDVKM for CDR2. A distance of 19 bases separates the germline ends of V and J, which lose 7 bases and 7 bases respectively. Sample: peripheral blood. The sequence derives from a man aged 80 or over with acute or convalescent COVID-19. The sequence joins TRBV28 to TRBJ1-2; TRBD1 might be the D gene, on 6 matching bases. The CDR3 protein: CASTGSGGQSGYTF. The DNA is as follows: TGTGCCAGCACCGGAAGCGGGGGGCAGAGTGGCTACACCTTC.